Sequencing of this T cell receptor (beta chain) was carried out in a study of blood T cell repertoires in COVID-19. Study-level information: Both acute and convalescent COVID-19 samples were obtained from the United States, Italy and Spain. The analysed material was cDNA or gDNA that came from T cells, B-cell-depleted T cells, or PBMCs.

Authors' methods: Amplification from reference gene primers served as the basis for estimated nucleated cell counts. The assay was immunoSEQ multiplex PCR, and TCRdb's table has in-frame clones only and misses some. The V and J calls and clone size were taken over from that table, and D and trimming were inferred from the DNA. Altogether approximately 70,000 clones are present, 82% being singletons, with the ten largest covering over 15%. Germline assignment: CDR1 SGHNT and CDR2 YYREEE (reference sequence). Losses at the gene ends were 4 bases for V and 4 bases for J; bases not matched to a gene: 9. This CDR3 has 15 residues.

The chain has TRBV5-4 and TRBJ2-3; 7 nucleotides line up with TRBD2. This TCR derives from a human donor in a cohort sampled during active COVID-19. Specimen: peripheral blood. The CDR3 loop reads CASSPRQGGADTQYF. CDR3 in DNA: TGTGCCAGCAGCCCCCGTCAGGGAGGGGCAGATACGCAGTATTTT.